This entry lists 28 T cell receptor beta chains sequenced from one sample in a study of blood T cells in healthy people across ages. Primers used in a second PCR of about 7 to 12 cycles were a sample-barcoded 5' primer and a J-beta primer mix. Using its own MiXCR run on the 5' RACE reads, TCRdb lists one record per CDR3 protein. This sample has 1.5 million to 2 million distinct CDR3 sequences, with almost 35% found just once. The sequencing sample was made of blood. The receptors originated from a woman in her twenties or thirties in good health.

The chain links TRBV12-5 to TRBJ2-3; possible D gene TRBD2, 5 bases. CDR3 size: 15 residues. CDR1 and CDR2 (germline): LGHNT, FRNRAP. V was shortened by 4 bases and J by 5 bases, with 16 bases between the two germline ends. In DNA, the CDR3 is TGTGCTAGTGGTTCCCCCAGCGGTGGAAGAGATACGCAGTATTTT. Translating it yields CASGSPSGGRDTQYF.

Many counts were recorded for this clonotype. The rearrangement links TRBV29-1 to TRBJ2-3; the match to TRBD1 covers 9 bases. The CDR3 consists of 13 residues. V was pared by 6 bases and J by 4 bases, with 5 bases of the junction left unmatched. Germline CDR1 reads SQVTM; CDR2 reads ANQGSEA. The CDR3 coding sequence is TGCAGCGTCGAGGGACAGGGTGCAGATACGCAGTATTTT. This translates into CSVEGQGADTQYF.

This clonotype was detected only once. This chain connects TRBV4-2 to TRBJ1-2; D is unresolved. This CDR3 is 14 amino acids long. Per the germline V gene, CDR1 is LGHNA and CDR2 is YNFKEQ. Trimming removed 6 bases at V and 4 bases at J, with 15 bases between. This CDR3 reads CASRPFQALYGYTF. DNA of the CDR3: TGTGCCAGCAGACCCTTTCAGGCCCTCTATGGCTACACCTTC.

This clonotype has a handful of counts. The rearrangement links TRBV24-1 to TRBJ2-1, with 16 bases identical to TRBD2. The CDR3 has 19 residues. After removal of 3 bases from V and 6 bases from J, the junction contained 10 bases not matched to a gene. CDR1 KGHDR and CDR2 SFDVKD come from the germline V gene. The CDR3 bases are TGTGCCACCAGTGATGATGGGACTAGCGGGAGGGCCTTGATCAATGAGCAGTTCTTC. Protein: CATSDDGTSGRALINEQFF.

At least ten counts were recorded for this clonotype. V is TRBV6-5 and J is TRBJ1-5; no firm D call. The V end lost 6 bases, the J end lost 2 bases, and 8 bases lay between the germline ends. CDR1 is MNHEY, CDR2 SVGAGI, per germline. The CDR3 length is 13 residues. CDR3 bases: TGTGCCAGCAGGGGATCTCGCAATCAGCCCCAGCATTTT. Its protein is CASRGSRNQPQHF.

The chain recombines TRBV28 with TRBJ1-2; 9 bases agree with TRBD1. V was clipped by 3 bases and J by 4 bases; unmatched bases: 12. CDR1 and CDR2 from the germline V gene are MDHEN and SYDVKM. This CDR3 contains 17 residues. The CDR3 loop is CASSFNWKQGAFYGYTF. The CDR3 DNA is TGTGCCAGCAGTTTCAATTGGAAACAGGGGGCCTTCTATGGCTACACCTTC.

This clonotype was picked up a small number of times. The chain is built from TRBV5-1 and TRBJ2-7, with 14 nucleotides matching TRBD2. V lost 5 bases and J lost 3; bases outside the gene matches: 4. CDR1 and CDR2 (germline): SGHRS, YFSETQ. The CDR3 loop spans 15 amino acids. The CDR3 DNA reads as TGCGCCAGCAGGGAGGGGACTAGCGGGAGCTACGAGCAGTACTTC. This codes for CASREGTSGSYEQYF.

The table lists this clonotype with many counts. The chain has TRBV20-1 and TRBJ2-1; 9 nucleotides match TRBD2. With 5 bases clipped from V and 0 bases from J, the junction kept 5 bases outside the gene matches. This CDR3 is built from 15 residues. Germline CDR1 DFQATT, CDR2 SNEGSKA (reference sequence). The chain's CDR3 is CSARGGAGSYNEQFF. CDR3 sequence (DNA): TGCAGTGCTCGCGGGGGGGCCGGCTCCTACAATGAGCAGTTCTTC.

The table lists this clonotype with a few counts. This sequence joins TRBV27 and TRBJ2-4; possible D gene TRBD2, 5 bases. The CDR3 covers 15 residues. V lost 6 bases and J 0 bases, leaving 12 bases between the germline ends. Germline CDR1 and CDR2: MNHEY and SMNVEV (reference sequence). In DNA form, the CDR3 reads TGTGCCAGCAGCCGATTCGGAGGAGCCAAAAACATTCAGTACTTC. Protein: CASSRFGGAKNIQYF.

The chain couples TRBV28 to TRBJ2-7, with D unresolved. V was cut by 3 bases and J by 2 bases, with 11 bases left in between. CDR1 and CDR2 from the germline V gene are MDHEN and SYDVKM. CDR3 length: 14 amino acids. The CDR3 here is CASSFQLKTYEQYF. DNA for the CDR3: TGTGCCAGCAGTTTCCAGCTTAAGACCTACGAGCAGTACTTC.

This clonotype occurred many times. The DNA for the CDR3 is TGTGCCAGCAGTGAAGGTAGCGGGGCAAACACAGATACGCAGTATTTT. This encodes CASSEGSGANTDTQYF. The rearrangement links TRBV2 to TRBJ2-3; 8 nucleotides line up with TRBD2. CDR3 length: 16 amino acids. V gave up 1 base and J gave up 2 bases; unmatched junction bases: 5. Germline V lookup: CDR1 SNHLY, CDR2 FYNNEI.

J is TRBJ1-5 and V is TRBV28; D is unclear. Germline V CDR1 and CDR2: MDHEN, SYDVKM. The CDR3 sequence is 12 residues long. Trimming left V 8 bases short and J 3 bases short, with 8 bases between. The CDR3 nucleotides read TGTGCCAGCCAGACGGTCAATCAGCCCCAGCATTTT. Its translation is CASQTVNQPQHF.

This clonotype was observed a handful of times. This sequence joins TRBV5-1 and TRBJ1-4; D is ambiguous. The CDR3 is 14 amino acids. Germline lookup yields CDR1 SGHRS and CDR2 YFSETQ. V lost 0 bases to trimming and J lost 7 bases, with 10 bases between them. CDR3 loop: CASSLVGEGEKLFF. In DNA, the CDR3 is TGCGCCAGCAGCTTGGTAGGAGAGGGTGAAAAACTGTTTTTT.

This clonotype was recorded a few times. DNA for the CDR3: TGTGCCAGCAGTTTATTTAGGGGACTACCACACGAGCAGTACTTC. Amino acid sequence: CASSLFRGLPHEQYF. This chain joins TRBV28 and TRBJ2-7; TRBD2 matches 7 bases. Unmatched junction bases numbered 8, after V lost 1 base and J lost 5 bases. This CDR3 region has 15 residues. Germline V gene sequence: CDR1 MDHEN, CDR2 SYDVKM.

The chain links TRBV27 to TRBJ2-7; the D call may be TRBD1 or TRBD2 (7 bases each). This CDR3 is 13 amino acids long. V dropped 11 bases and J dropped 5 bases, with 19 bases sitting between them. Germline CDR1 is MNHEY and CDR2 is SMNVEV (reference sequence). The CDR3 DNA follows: TGTGCCTCCTCAGGGGGGAGGGCCCACGAGCAGTACTTC. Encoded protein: CASSGGRAHEQYF.

As DNA, the CDR3 is TGTGCCAGCAGCTTAGCACAGCGGGCTGACAATGAGCAGTTCTTC. As protein: CASSLAQRADNEQFF. The chain recombines TRBV7-9 with TRBJ2-1, with a weak D call TRBD2 (6 bases). Germline V gene sequence: CDR1 SEHNR, CDR2 FQNEAQ (reference sequence). This CDR3 contains 15 residues. V was shortened by 0 bases and J by 5 bases, with 11 bases between the two germline ends.

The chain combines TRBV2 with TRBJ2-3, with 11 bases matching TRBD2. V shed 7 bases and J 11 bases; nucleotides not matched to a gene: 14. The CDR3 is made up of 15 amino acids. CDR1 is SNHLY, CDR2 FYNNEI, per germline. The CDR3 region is CASNGRASGGRVQYF. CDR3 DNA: TGTGCCAGCAATGGAAGGGCTAGCGGGGGGCGAGTGCAGTATTTT.

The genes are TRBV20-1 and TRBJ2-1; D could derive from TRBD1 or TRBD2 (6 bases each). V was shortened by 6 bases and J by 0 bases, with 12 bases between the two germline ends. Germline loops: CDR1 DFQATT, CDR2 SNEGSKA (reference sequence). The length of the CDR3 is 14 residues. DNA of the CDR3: TGCAGTGCATCGGGGGACACCTCCTACAATGAGCAGTTCTTC. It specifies CSASGDTSYNEQFF.

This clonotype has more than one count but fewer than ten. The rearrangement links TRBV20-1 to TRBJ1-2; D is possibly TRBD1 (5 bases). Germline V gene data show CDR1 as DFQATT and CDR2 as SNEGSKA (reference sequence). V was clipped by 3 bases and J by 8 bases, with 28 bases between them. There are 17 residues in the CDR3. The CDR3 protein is CSASTGPGVLNSMGYTF. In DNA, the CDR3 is TGCAGTGCTAGTACGGGGCCGGGGGTCCTTAACTCGATGGGCTACACCTTC.

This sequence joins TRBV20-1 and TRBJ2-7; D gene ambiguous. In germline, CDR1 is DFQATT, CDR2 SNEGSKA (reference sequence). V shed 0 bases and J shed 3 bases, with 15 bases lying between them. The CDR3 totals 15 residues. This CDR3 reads CSARDLGSVLYEQYF. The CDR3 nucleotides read TGCAGTGCTAGAGATCTTGGGTCAGTTCTCTACGAGCAGTACTTC.

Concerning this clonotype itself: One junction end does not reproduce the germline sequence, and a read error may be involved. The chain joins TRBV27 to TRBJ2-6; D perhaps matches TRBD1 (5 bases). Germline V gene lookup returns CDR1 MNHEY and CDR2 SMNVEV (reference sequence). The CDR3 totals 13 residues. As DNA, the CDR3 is TGTGCCAGCAGAATCGCTGGGGCCAACGCCCTGACTTTC. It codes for CASRIAGANALTF.

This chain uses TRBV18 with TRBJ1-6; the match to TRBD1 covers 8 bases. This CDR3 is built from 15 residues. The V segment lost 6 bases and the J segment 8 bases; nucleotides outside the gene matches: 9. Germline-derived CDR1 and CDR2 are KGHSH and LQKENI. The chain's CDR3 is CASSSAGGSYSPLHF. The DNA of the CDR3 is TGTGCCAGCTCGTCGGCAGGGGGCAGTTATTCACCCCTCCACTTT.

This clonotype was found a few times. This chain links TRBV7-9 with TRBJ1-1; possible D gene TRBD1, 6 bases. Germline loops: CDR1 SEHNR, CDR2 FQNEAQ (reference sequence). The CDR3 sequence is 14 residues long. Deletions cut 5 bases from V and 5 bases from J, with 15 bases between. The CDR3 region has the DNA TGTGCCAGCAGCCCTCAGGGGCGGTCTACTGAAGCTTTCTTT. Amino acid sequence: CASSPQGRSTEAFF.

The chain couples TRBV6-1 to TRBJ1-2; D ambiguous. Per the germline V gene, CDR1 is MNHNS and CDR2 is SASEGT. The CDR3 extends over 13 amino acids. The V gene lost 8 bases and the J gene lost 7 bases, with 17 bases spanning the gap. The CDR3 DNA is TGTGCCAGCCTCGAGGACTTAATTGGTGGCTACACCTTC. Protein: CASLEDLIGGYTF.

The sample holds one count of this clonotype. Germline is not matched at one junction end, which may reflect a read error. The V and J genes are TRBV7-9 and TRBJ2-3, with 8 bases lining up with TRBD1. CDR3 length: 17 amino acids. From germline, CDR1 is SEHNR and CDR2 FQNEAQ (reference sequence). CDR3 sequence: CVSSLAWTGSSTDTQYF. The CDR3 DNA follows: TGTGTCAGCAGCTTAGCCTGGACAGGGTCGAGCACAGATACGCAGTATTTT.

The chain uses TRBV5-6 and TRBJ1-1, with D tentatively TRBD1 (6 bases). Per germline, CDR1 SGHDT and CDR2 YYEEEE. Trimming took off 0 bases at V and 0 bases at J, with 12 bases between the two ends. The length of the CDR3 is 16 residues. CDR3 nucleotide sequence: TGTGCCAGCAGCTTGGCAGGGGTTGGGATGAACACTGAAGCTTTCTTT. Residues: CASSLAGVGMNTEAFF.

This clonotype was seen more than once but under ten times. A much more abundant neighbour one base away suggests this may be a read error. The CDR3 sequence: CASTAASKLGYEQFF. In DNA form, the CDR3 reads TGTGCCAGCACCGCGGCGAGCAAGTTGGGCTATGAGCAGTTCTTC. The chain uses TRBV11-2 and TRBJ2-1; the D is unclear. CDR1 and CDR2 from the germline V gene are SGHAT and FQNNGV. CDR3 length: 15 amino acids. V dropped 7 bases and J dropped 8 bases, with 21 bases sitting between them.

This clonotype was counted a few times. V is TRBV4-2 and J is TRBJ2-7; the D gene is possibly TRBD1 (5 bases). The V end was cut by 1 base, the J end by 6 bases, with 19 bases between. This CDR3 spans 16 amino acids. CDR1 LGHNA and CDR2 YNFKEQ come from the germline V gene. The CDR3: CASSQGFKEWGSEQYF. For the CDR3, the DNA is TGTGCCAGCAGCCAAGGATTTAAGGAGTGGGGCTCCGAGCAGTACTTC.